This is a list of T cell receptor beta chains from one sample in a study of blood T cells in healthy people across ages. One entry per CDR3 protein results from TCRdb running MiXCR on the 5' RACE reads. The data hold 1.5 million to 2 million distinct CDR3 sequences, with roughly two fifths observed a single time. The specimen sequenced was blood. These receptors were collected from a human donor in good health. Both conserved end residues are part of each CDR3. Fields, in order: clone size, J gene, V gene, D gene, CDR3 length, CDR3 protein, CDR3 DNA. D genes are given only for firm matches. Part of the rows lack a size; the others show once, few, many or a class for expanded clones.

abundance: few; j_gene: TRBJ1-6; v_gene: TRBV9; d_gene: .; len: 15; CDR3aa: CASSAQYGTNSPLHF; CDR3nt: TGTGCCAGCAGCGCGCAGTACGGCACAAATTCACCCCTCCACTTT
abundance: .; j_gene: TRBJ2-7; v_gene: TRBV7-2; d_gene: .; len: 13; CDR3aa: CTSSLARFYEQYF; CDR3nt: TGTACCAGCAGCTTAGCTCGTTTTTACGAGCAGTACTTC
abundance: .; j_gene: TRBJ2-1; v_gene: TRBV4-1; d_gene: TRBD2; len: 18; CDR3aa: CASSQDGRVFSSYNEQFF; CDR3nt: TGCGCCAGCAGCCAAGATGGGAGGGTTTTTAGCTCCTACAATGAGCAGTTCTTC
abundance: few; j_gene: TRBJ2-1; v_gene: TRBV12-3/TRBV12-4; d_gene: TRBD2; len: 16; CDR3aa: CASSFPRGGIYNEQFF; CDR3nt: TGTGCCAGCAGTTTTCCCCGGGGGGGCATCTACAATGAGCAGTTCTTC
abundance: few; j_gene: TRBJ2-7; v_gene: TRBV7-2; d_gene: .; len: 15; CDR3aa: CASSPGKSQGYEQYF; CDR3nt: TGTGCCAGCAGCCCCGGGAAGTCTCAAGGGTACGAGCAGTACTTC
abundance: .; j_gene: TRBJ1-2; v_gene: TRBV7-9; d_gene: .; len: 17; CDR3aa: CASSLIGGQTPNYGYTF; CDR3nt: TGTGCCAGCAGCTTAATAGGTGGACAGACTCCTAACTATGGCTACACCTTC
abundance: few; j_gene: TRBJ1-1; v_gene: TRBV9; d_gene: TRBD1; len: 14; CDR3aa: CASSVVTGHPEAFF; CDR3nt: TGTGCCAGCAGCGTAGTGACAGGGCATCCTGAAGCTTTCTTT
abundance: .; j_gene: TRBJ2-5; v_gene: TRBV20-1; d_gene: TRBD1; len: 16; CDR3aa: CSARPGWDRVGETQYF; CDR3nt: TGCAGTGCTAGACCGGGATGGGACAGGGTAGGGGAGACCCAGTACTTC
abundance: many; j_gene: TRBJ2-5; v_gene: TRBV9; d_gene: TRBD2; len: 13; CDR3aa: CASSAGGQETQYF; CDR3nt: TGTGCCAGCAGCGCGGGGGGCCAAGAGACCCAGTACTTC
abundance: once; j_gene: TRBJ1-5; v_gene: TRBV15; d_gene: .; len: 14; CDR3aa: CATSALFSNQPQHF; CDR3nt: TGTGCCACCAGCGCTCTTTTTAGCAATCAGCCCCAGCATTTT
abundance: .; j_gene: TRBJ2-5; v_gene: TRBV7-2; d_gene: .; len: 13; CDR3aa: CASTRLPAETQYF; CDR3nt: TGTGCCAGCACCCGACTACCGGCGGAGACCCAGTACTTC
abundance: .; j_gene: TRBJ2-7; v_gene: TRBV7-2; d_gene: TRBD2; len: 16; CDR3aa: CASSLEVAGSSYEQYF; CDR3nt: TGTGCCAGCAGCTTAGAGGTAGCGGGGTCTTCCTACGAGCAGTACTTC
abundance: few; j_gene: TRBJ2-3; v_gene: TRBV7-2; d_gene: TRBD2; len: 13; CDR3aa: CASSLRGGNTQYF; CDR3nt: TGTGCCAGCAGCTTACGGGGGGGAAATACGCAGTATTTT
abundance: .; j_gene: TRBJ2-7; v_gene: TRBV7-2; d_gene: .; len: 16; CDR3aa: CASSLGGGGAPHEQYF; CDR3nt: TGTGCCAGCAGCTTAGGGGGAGGGGGCGCCCCCCACGAGCAGTACTTC
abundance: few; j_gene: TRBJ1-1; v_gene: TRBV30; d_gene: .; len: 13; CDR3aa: CAWGELRETEAFF; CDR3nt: TGTGCCTGGGGTGAGTTACGGGAGACTGAAGCTTTCTTT
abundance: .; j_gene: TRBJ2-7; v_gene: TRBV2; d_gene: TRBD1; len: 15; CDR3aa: CASSIDRAISYEQYF; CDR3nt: TGCGCCAGCAGCATAGACAGGGCTATATCCTACGAGCAGTACTTC
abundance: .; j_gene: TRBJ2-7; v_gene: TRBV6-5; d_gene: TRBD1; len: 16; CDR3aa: CASSLSRDRGVYEQYF; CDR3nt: TGTGCCAGCAGTCTCTCCCGGGACAGGGGGGTCTACGAGCAGTACTTC
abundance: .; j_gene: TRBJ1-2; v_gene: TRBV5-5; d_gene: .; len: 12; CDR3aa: CASSLKGDGYTF; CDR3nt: TGTGCCAGCAGCTTGAAGGGGGATGGCTACACCTTC
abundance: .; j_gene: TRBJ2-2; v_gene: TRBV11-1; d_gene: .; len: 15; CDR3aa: CASSLRQANTGERFF; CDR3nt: TGTGCCAGCAGCTTACGACAGGCGAACACCGGGGAGCGGTTTTTT
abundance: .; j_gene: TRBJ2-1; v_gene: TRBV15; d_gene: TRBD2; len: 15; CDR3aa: CATSRDRGSGDEQFF; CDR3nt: TGTGCCACCAGCAGAGATAGAGGTAGCGGGGATGAGCAGTTCTTC
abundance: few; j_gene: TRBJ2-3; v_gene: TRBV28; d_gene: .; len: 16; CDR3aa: CASSPRLGVGTDTQYF; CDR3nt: TGTGCCAGCAGTCCCCGACTAGGCGTGGGCACAGATACGCAGTATTTT
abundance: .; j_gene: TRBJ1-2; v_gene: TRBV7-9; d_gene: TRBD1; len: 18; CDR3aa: CASSLGPGTGLRHDGYTF; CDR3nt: TGTGCCAGCAGCTTAGGACCGGGGACAGGGCTACGCCACGATGGCTACACCTTC
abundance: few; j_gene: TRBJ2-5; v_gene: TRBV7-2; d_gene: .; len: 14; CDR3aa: CASSQARLEETQYF; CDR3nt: TGTGCCAGCAGCCAGGCGCGACTAGAGGAGACCCAGTACTTC
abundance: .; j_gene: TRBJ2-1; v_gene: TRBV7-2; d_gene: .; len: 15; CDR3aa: CASSLVIGFGGEQFF; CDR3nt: TGTGCCAGCAGCTTAGTAATTGGATTCGGGGGTGAGCAGTTCTTC
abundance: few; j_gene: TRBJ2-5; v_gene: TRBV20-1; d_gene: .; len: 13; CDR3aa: CSARDYRQETQYF; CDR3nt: TGCAGTGCTAGAGACTACAGGCAAGAGACCCAGTACTTC
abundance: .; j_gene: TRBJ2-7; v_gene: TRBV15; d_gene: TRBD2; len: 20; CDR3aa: CATRGPEMPLVVPGRGEQYF; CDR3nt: TGTGCCACCAGAGGACCTGAGATGCCCCTCGTGGTCCCTGGGCGGGGGGAGCAGTACTTC
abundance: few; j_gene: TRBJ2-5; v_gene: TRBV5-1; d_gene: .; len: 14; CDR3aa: CASSLAKLEETQYF; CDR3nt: TGCGCCAGCAGCTTGGCGAAACTTGAAGAGACCCAGTACTTC
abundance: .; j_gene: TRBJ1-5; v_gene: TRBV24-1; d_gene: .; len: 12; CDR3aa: CATSDANQPQHF; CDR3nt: TGTGCCACCAGTGACGCGAATCAGCCCCAGCATTTT
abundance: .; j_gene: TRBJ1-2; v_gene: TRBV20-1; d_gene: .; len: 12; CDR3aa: CSAKEDRYGYTF; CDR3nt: TGCAGTGCCAAGGAGGATCGCTATGGCTACACCTTC
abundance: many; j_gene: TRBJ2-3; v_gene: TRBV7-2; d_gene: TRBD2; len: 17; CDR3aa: CASSLRGAGGPVDTQYF; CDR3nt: TGTGCCAGCAGCTTACGAGGGGCGGGGGGGCCCGTAGATACGCAGTATTTT
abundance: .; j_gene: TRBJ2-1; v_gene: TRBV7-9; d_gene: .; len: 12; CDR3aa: CYSQSSYNEQFF; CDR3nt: TGTTATTCCCAGAGCTCCTACAATGAGCAGTTCTTC
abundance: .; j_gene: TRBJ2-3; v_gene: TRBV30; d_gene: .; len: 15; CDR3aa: CAWSPHYDRTDTQYF; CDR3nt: TGTGCCTGGAGTCCCCACTATGATCGCACAGATACGCAGTATTTT
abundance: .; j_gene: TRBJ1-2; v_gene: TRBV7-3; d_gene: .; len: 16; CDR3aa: CASSLRWGRWSYGYTF; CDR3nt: TGTGCCAGCAGCTTAAGATGGGGACGGTGGAGCTATGGCTACACCTTC
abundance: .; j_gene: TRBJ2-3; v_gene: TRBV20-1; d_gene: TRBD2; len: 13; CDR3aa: CSAETSGGQTQYF; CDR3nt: TGCAGTGCTGAGACTAGCGGGGGCCAAACGCAGTATTTT
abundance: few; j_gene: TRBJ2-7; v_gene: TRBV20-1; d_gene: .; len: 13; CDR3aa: CSADRHNSAEQYF; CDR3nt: TGCAGTGCTGATAGACATAACTCCGCCGAGCAGTACTTC
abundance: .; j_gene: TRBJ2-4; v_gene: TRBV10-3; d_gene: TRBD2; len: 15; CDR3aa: CAIREAGAVGNIQYF; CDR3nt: TGTGCCATCAGGGAAGCGGGGGCCGTGGGAAACATTCAGTACTTC